This T cell receptor beta chain comes out of a study of T cell changes during pregnancy in multiple sclerosis. The CDR3 loop spans 14 amino acids. Germline CDR1 reads MDHEN; CDR2 reads SYDVKM. Trimming took off 8 bases at V and 6 bases at J, with 16 bases between the two ends. Using immunoSEQ multiplex PCR, the repertoire was profiled, and TCRdb retains in-frame clones only, with some absent. Here the sample spans 40,000 to 60,000 clones, roughly 88% being singletons. The chain carries TRBV28 and TRBJ1-4; no firm D call. This clonotype was obtained from a female donor in good health, enrolled as a control in a pregnancy study. The source material was peripheral blood, sampled in the first trimester of pregnancy. The CDR3 DNA reads TGTGCCAGCGGTGGCCATCTCGGGTATGAAAAACTGTTTTTT. Amino acid sequence: CASGGHLGYEKLFF. Full variable domain (remainder filled in from reference TRBV28 and TRBJ1-4): DVKVTQSSRYLVKRTGEKVFLECVQDMDHENMFWYRQDPGLGLRLIYFSYDVKMKEKGDIPEGYSVSREKKERFSLILESASTNQTSMYLCASGGHLGYEKLFFGSGTQLSVL.